These 30 T cell receptor beta chains share one sample of origin, sequenced in a study of response to subunit inactivated influenza vaccine. MiXCR, run by TCRdb on the RT-PCR reads, gives a single entry per CDR3 protein. Of about 520,000 distinct CDR3 sequences listed, approximately 7.8% are singletons. The sample was PBMCs from blood, taken around 2 years after vaccination. These receptor sequences come from a man aged 45 to 70 who received an inactivated influenza vaccine.

This clonotype was seen only a few times. The chain couples TRBV4-2 to TRBJ2-7; possibly TRBD1 for D (5 bases). This CDR3 has 14 residues. Germline CDR1 is LGHNA and CDR2 is YNFKEQ. Trimming removed 0 bases from V and 3 bases from J, with 9 bases in between. CDR3 region: CASSQDRRDYEQYF. In nucleotides, the CDR3 is TGTGCCAGCAGCCAAGATCGCAGGGACTACGAGCAGTACTTC.

The chain couples TRBV12-3 or TRBV12-4 to TRBJ1-1, with D maybe TRBD1 (5 bases). Deletions cut 5 bases from V and 3 bases from J, with 13 bases between. This CDR3 has 14 amino acids. DNA of the CDR3: TGTGCCAGCAGTCCGGTGCAGGGTTACACTGAAGCTTTCTTT. Translated, it gives CASSPVQGYTEAFF.

V and J are TRBV20-1 and TRBJ2-3; TRBD1 aligns across 11 bases. The junction had 7 bases not matched to a gene; V was cut back by 3 bases and J by 8 bases. CDR3 length: 14 amino acids. Germline assignment: CDR1 DFQATT and CDR2 SNEGSKA (reference sequence). The CDR3 reads CSASQDRGRGTQYF. The DNA for the CDR3 is TGCAGTGCTAGTCAGGACAGGGGGCGGGGTACGCAGTATTTT.

This clonotype was counted a few times. V is TRBV10-3 and J is TRBJ2-5; D unresolved. CDR1 ENHRY and CDR2 SYGVKD come from the germline V gene. The ends were cut back, 1 base at V and 5 bases at J, with 5 bases in the middle. CDR3 size: 12 residues. The CDR3 nucleotides are TGTGCCATCAGTGAGTTAGGTGAGACCCAGTACTTC. It specifies CAISELGETQYF.

Many counts were recorded for this clonotype. The chain carries TRBV20-1 and TRBJ2-3; D perhaps matches TRBD2 (5 bases). Germline loops: CDR1 DFQATT, CDR2 SNEGSKA (reference sequence). With 3 bases removed from V and 0 bases from J, the gap between germline ends came to 13 bases. CDR3 length: 15 residues. CDR3: CSASRGYPSTDTQYF. The CDR3 DNA reads as TGCAGTGCTAGCCGCGGGTACCCTAGCACAGATACGCAGTATTTT.

The chain joins TRBV20-1 to TRBJ2-1, with D possibly called TRBD1 or TRBD2 (5 bases each). Per the germline V gene, CDR1 is DFQATT and CDR2 is SNEGSKA (reference sequence). The CDR3 sequence is 13 residues long. Trimming pared 6 bases from V and 8 bases from J, leaving 17 bases between. The DNA of the CDR3 is TGCAGTGCCAACCGGGGCAGTACCGATGAGCAGTTCTTC. Protein: CSANRGSTDEQFF.

The V call is TRBV29-1, the J call TRBJ1-1; D gene ambiguous. Germline CDR1 is SQVTM and CDR2 is ANQGSEA. CDR3 length equals 11 residues. V dropped 4 bases and J dropped 6 bases, with 9 bases sitting between them. The CDR3 here is CSVAVGAEAFF. CDR3 DNA sequence: TGCAGCGTTGCAGTCGGAGCTGAAGCTTTCTTT.

This clonotype was observed a few times. The chain is built from TRBV12-3 or TRBV12-4 and TRBJ2-5; TRBD1 matches 12 bases. There are 14 residues in the CDR3. Trimming took 6 bases from V and 4 from J; bases not matched to a gene: 3. CDR3 protein: CASRTGQGAETQYF. The CDR3 DNA reads TGTGCCAGCAGGACGGGACAGGGGGCAGAGACCCAGTACTTC.

The V call is TRBV2, the J call TRBJ2-1; D tentatively fits TRBD1 or TRBD2 (5 bases each). V was pared by 3 bases and J by 3 bases, with 12 bases between. The length of the CDR3 is 15 residues. Germline V gene data show CDR1 as SNHLY and CDR2 as FYNNEI. The CDR3 DNA is TGTGCCAGCAGTGATGGGGGATATCACTACAATGAGCAGTTCTTC. This translates into CASSDGGYHYNEQFF.

This clonotype came up many times. The chain couples TRBV29-1 to TRBJ2-1, with 7 bases identical to TRBD2. CDR1 and CDR2 (germline): SQVTM, ANQGSEA. The CDR3 has 12 amino acids. With 7 bases clipped from V and 8 bases from J, the junction kept 8 bases outside the gene matches. CDR3 loop: CSAERGADEQFF. CDR3 bases: TGCAGCGCAGAGCGGGGCGCGGATGAGCAGTTCTTC.

This chain uses TRBV4-2 with TRBJ2-7; the match to TRBD1 covers 7 bases. Germline V gene sequence: CDR1 LGHNA, CDR2 YNFKEQ. The CDR3 extends over 17 amino acids. V shed 1 base, J shed 0 bases, and the junction held 9 bases outside the gene matches. As DNA, the CDR3 is TGTGCCAGCAGCCAAGGCACCGGGACAGCAAGCTCCTACGAGCAGTACTTC. Translating it yields CASSQGTGTASSYEQYF.

This clonotype was counted ten times or more. The chain's CDR3 is CASSPYPGQGLIGELFF. CDR3 nucleotide sequence: TGTGCCAGCAGCCCCTATCCGGGACAGGGGTTAATCGGGGAGCTGTTTTTT. The V and J genes are TRBV14 and TRBJ2-2, with TRBD1 matching over 10 bases. The CDR3 loop spans 17 amino acids. V trimming: 4 bases; J trimming: 7 bases; junction bases outside the gene matches: 12. Germline V gene sequence: CDR1 SGHDN, CDR2 FVKESK.

There are a few counts of this clonotype. The CDR3 loop is CASRARTGWGYTF. In DNA, the CDR3 is TGTGCCAGCAGAGCGCGGACAGGTTGGGGCTACACCTTC. This sequence joins TRBV12-3 or TRBV12-4 and TRBJ1-2; 7 bases match TRBD1. V lost 6 bases, J lost 8 bases, and 9 bases stayed unmatched. This CDR3 is built from 13 residues.

This clonotype was detected ten times or more. The chain is built from TRBV29-1 and TRBJ1-2, with TRBD1 matching 7 bases. The CDR3 loop spans 12 amino acids. The V segment lost 6 bases and the J segment 2 bases; nucleotides outside the gene matches: 3. Germline V lookup: CDR1 SQVTM, CDR2 ANQGSEA. The DNA of the CDR3 is TGCAGCGTCGGGGACAGAAACTATGGCTACACCTTC. Residues: CSVGDRNYGYTF. Using reference TRBV29-1 and TRBJ1-2 for the parts outside the CDR3, the full variable domain is SAVISQKPSRDICQRGTSLTIQCQVDSQVTMMFWYRQQPGQSLTLIATANQGSEATYESGFVIDKFPISRPNLTFSTLTVSNMSPEDSSIYLCSVGDRNYGYTFGSGTRLTVV.

This chain links TRBV20-1 with TRBJ1-5, with a weak D call TRBD1 (6 bases). Germline assignment: CDR1 DFQATT and CDR2 SNEGSKA (reference sequence). V lost 5 bases and J 2 bases, leaving 22 bases between the germline ends. CDR3 length: 17 residues. This CDR3 reads CSARVDRLTIGNQPQHF. For the CDR3, the DNA is TGCAGTGCTCGAGTGGACAGACTCACAATAGGCAATCAGCCCCAGCATTTT.

This clonotype was recorded many times. This rearrangement joins TRBV9 to TRBJ2-1; the D gene is possibly TRBD2 (5 bases). Trimming stripped 0 bases from V and 6 bases from J, with 7 bases between. The CDR3 totals 13 residues. CDR1 is SGDLS, CDR2 YYNGEE, per germline. The CDR3 loop reads CASSVAGSNEQFF. Here the CDR3 DNA reads TGTGCCAGCAGCGTAGCGGGGAGCAATGAGCAGTTCTTC.

This clonotype has more than one count but fewer than ten. This chain connects TRBV20-1 to TRBJ2-2, with 10 bases that match TRBD1. The CDR3 spans 14 residues. Germline lookup yields CDR1 DFQATT and CDR2 SNEGSKA (reference sequence). Trimming at V came to 4 bases and at J to 6 bases, leaving 5 bases not matched to a gene. Here the CDR3 reads CSATDRGRAGELFF. The CDR3 DNA is TGCAGTGCTACTGACAGGGGGCGCGCCGGGGAGCTGTTTTTT.

This chain links TRBV4-2 with TRBJ2-3; D is perhaps TRBD2 (6 bases). This CDR3 comprises 17 residues. CDR1 is LGHNA, CDR2 YNFKEQ, per germline. V gave up 0 bases and J gave up 4 bases, with 17 bases separating them. Here the CDR3 DNA reads TGTGCCAGCAGCCAAGATCTCAGCGGGTTTTTTTCAGATACGCAGTATTTT. This encodes CASSQDLSGFFSDTQYF.

This clonotype was seen only a few times. For the CDR3, the DNA is TGTGCCAGCAGTTTGCCGGGTTTACCCCTCCACTTT. Its protein product is CASSLPGLPLHF. V gene TRBV28 combines with J gene TRBJ1-6; D unclear. The CDR3 extends over 12 amino acids. The V and J ends lost 3 bases and 12 bases respectively, with 9 bases between them. Per the germline V gene, CDR1 is MDHEN and CDR2 is SYDVKM.

The rearrangement joins TRBV12-3 or TRBV12-4 to TRBJ2-7; D remains unclear. V lost 5 bases to trimming and J lost 6 bases, with 14 bases between them. The CDR3 is 13 amino acids. CDR3 residues: CASSTTASGEQYF. CDR3 nucleotide sequence: TGTGCCAGCAGTACAACAGCCTCGGGCGAGCAGTACTTC.

This clonotype was seen a few times. The rearrangement links TRBV18 to TRBJ2-1; D not certain. From germline, CDR1 is KGHSH and CDR2 LQKENI. CDR3 length: 15 residues. V shed 5 bases and J shed 10 bases, with 21 bases lying between them. The CDR3 nucleotides are TGTGCCAGCTCATCGCGATCCTACCCCAAATTCGAGCAGTTCTTC. This sequence encodes CASSSRSYPKFEQFF.

The chain recombines TRBV20-1 with TRBJ2-7, with D possibly being TRBD1 or TRBD2 (6 bases each). Germline CDR1 is DFQATT and CDR2 is SNEGSKA (reference sequence). V shed 5 bases and J shed 3 bases, with 14 bases lying between them. This CDR3 spans 13 amino acids. The CDR3 is CSARKGGVYEQYF. For the CDR3, the DNA is TGCAGTGCTCGCAAGGGGGGCGTCTACGAGCAGTACTTC.

A few counts support this clonotype. The chain recombines TRBV6-6 with TRBJ1-1; D remains unclear. The ends were cut back, 3 bases at V and 7 bases at J, with 9 bases in the middle. This CDR3 has 12 amino acids. Per germline, CDR1 MNHNY and CDR2 SVGAGI (reference sequence). The CDR3 here is CASSYVGIEAFF. The CDR3 nucleotides read TGTGCCAGCAGTTATGTGGGGATTGAAGCTTTCTTT.

This chain links TRBV4-3 with TRBJ2-1; possibly TRBD2 for D (5 bases). V lost 0 bases, J lost 10 bases, and 13 bases lay in between. The CDR3 loop spans 14 amino acids. CDR1 and CDR2 from the germline V gene are LGHNA and YSLEER. This CDR3 reads CASSQDSKLGEQFF. The DNA of the CDR3 is TGCGCCAGCAGCCAAGATAGTAAACTAGGGGAGCAGTTCTTC.

In its sample, this clonotype was seen many times. The V gene is TRBV11-1, the J gene TRBJ2-1, with TRBD2 matching 12 bases. CDR3 length: 19 residues. The V gene's germline CDR1 is SGHAT and CDR2 FQDESV (reference sequence). The ends lost 4 bases at V and 2 bases at J; junction bases unmatched: 12. CDR3 DNA: TGTGCCAGCAGCTCGTCACTTTCTAGCGGGAGGGCCGCCTACAATGAGCAGTTCTTC. It is translated as CASSSSLSSGRAAYNEQFF.

J is TRBJ1-1 and V is TRBV5-4; tentatively, D is TRBD1 (6 bases). V was clipped by 1 base and J by 0 bases, with 10 bases between them. The CDR3 is made up of 15 amino acids. Germline CDR1 reads SGHNT; CDR2 reads YYREEE (reference sequence). Here the CDR3 reads CASSLSGALNTEAFF. The CDR3 region has the DNA TGTGCCAGCAGCTTGTCAGGGGCGTTGAACACTGAAGCTTTCTTT.

This clonotype was picked up many times. This sequence joins TRBV6-2 or TRBV6-3 and TRBJ2-7; either TRBD1 or TRBD2 may fit D (5 bases each). The V gene lost 2 bases and the J gene lost 0 bases, with 14 bases spanning the gap. The CDR3 extends over 16 amino acids. Germline assignment: CDR1 MNHEY and CDR2 SVGEGT. CDR3 loop: CASSYAGREFSYEQYF. CDR3 DNA sequence: TGTGCCAGCAGTTACGCAGGCAGGGAGTTCTCCTACGAGCAGTACTTC.

This clonotype was counted a few times. The chain combines TRBV18 with TRBJ1-5; TRBD1 is a possible D gene (6 bases). The germline V gene has CDR1 KGHSH and CDR2 LQKENI. This CDR3 region has 15 residues. Trimming pared 1 base from V and 0 bases from J, leaving 7 bases between. CDR3 sequence reads: CASSPRTDSNQPQHF. The CDR3 nucleotides are TGTGCCAGCTCACCACGGACAGATAGCAATCAGCCCCAGCATTTT.

This clonotype was seen a handful of times. This chain connects TRBV6-5 to TRBJ2-1; no definite D call. V was shortened by 4 bases and J by 0 bases, with 13 bases between the two germline ends. Germline assignment: CDR1 MNHEY and CDR2 SVGAGI. This CDR3 region has 16 residues. The CDR3 DNA is TGTGCCAGCAGTTCCCGCGGTCCGAGCTCCTACAATGAGCAGTTCTTC. Translating it yields CASSSRGPSSYNEQFF.

This clonotype showed up just a few times. J is TRBJ2-5 and V is TRBV6-2 or TRBV6-3; no clear D gene. The CDR3 is made up of 16 amino acids. The germline V and J ends were trimmed by 2 bases and 4 bases, with 17 bases remaining between them. CDR1 MNHEY and CDR2 SVGEGT come from the germline V gene. CDR3 amino acids: CASSYVDGPRRETQYF. The CDR3 bases are TGTGCCAGCAGTTACGTAGACGGACCTAGGCGAGAGACCCAGTACTTC.